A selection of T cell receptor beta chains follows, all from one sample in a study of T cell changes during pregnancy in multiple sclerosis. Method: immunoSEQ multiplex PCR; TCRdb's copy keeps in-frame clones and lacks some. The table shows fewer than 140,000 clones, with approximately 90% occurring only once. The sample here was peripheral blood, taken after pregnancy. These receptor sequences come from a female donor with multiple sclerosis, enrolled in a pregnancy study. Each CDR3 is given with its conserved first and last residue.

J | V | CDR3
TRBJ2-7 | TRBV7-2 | CASSFAGPILYEQYF
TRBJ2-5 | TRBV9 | CASSVEGTGGPETQYF
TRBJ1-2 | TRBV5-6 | CASRMAGLSYGYTF
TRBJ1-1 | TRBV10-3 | CAISRRGDSNTEAFF
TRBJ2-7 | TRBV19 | CASSITGGGEQYF
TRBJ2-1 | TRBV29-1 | CSVGPEGFF
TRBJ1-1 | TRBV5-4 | CASSSTTGRYTEAFF
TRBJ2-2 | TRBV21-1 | CASSERVNTGELFF
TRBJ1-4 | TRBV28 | CASSFPATGWDEKLFF
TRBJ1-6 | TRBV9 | CASSVGAGRNSPLHF
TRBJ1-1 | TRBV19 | CASSMIGVTEAFF
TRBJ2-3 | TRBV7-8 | CASSLRVLGTDTQYF
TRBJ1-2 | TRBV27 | CASSVGTGGDYGYTF
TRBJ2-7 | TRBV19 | CASSIDGRGATYEQYF
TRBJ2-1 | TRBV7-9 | CASSASGFHNEQFF
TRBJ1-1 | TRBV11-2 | CASSLGPGQGGTEAFF
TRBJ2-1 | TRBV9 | CASTTGGASYNEQFF
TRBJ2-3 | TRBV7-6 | CASSLATSGSIDTQYF